This T cell receptor (beta chain) was obtained from a study of blood T cell repertoires in COVID-19. Study in general: Specimens from acute and convalescent COVID-19 originated in the United States, Italy and Spain.

Participant ages covered about 18 to 95 years across 24 US areas. Recovered Cohort 3 donors showed two negative PCRs, clearance, or symptom resolution. The CDR3 is made up of 14 amino acids. Germline assignment: CDR1 SGHDN and CDR2 FVKESK. Trimming took off 1 base at V and 8 bases at J, with 12 bases between the two ends. Profiling relied on immunoSEQ multiplex PCR, and the TCRdb table lists in-frame clones only, not all of them. The sample yields about 260,000 clones, over 75% seen once. The sequenced sample consisted of PBMCs or T cells enriched from blood (not recorded which). The genes are TRBV14 and TRBJ2-1; TRBD2 might be the D (6 bases). This TCR came from a woman under 30 who had recovered from COVID-19. DNA of the CDR3: TGTGCCAGCAGCCAAGTGCCTTGGGAGGATGAGCAGTTCTTC. The encoded protein is CASSQVPWEDEQFF.